One and the same sample provided the 18 T cell receptor beta chains below, sequenced in a study of cytomegalovirus exposure and HLA in healthy donors. 13 Jbeta primers and 60 Vbeta primers were used for the PCR. The data were produced by immunoSEQ multiplex PCR, yet TCRdb's version contains in-frame clones alone and is incomplete. The sample includes around 130,000 clones, approximately 70% of them seen just once. The sequencing input was PBMCs. The receptors were gathered from a man aged 18-30 years in good health and CMV-seronegative.

V and J are TRBV11-3 and TRBJ2-1, with D possibly being TRBD2 (7 bases). The CDR3 extends over 16 amino acids. Germline V gives CDR1 SGHNT, CDR2 YENEEA. Trimming left V 0 bases short and J 10 bases short, with 19 bases between. The CDR3 sequence: CASSLDPGGGPGEQFF. As DNA, the CDR3 is TGTGCCAGCAGCTTAGATCCTGGCGGGGGCCCGGGAGAGCAGTTCTTC.

The rearrangement uses TRBV9 and TRBJ2-7; D is perhaps TRBD2 (6 bases). Germline V CDR1 and CDR2: SGDLS, YYNGEE. V lost 0 bases to trimming and J lost 4 bases, with 23 bases between them. This CDR3 has 18 residues. The CDR3 coding sequence is TGTGCCAGCAGCGTAGGTTTTGCTTGGGGAGGAGGGATTTACGAGCAGTACTTC. Amino acids: CASSVGFAWGGGIYEQYF.

This clone was detected a few times. The J gene is TRBJ1-6, the V gene TRBV23-1, with D possibly matching TRBD1 (5 bases). TRBV23-1 is recorded as an ORF, its role being uncertain. The CDR3 length is 18 residues. Between the trimmed V and J ends, which lost 2 bases and 7 bases, there was a span of 21 bases. CDR3 sequence (DNA): TGCGCCAGCAGTCAAGCCGACCTTCCTACTGGGGGGAATTCACCCCTCCACTTT. It encodes CASSQADLPTGGNSPLHF.

The rearrangement links TRBV27 to TRBJ2-2; the D gene is possibly TRBD1 (5 bases). The germline V gene encodes CDR1 MNHEY and CDR2 SMNVEV (reference sequence). V was trimmed by 7 bases and J by 5 bases, leaving 17 bases between them. The CDR3 spans 15 residues. Here the CDR3 reads CASKGRQPLTGELFF. The CDR3 DNA reads TGTGCCAGCAAGGGGCGACAGCCATTGACCGGGGAGCTGTTTTTT.

The chain is built from TRBV27 and TRBJ1-2, with 8 bases matching TRBD1. CDR1 and CDR2 (germline): MNHEY, SMNVEV (reference sequence). With 8 bases clipped from V and 8 bases from J, the junction kept 10 bases outside the gene matches. There are 13 residues in the CDR3. The CDR3 region is CASAVSTGEGYTF. CDR3 bases: TGTGCCAGCGCAGTATCGACAGGGGAAGGCTACACCTTC.

This clone was seen only a few times. The V call is TRBV28, the J call TRBJ1-4; 8 bases agree with TRBD1. This CDR3 has 12 residues. Unmatched junction bases numbered 2, after V lost 6 bases and J lost 8 bases. CDR1 is MDHEN and CDR2 is SYDVKM in the germline V gene. In DNA, the CDR3 is TGTGCCAGCAGACAGGGGGGAGAAAAACTGTTTTTT. Translating it yields CASRQGGEKLFF.

The V and J genes are TRBV10-3 and TRBJ2-2, with D possibly TRBD1 on 6 matching bases. CDR1 ENHRY and CDR2 SYGVKD come from the germline V gene. V lost 3 bases, J lost 3 bases, and 17 bases lay in between. The CDR3 loop spans 17 amino acids. The CDR3 region is CAISEGQGLVDTGELFF. The DNA of the CDR3 is TGTGCCATCAGTGAAGGGCAGGGGTTAGTTGACACCGGGGAGCTGTTTTTT.

This clone was seen a few times. The rearrangement links TRBV5-6 to TRBJ1-1; TRBD1 matches at 7 bases. Germline loops: CDR1 SGHDT, CDR2 YYEEEE. Germline trimming cut 0 bases from V and 14 bases from J; bases unmatched to any gene: 10. The CDR3 contains 13 residues. The CDR3 sequence: CASSLAVRGERFF. The DNA of the CDR3 is TGTGCCAGCAGCTTGGCTGTCAGGGGGGAGAGGTTCTTT.

CDR3 in DNA: TGTGCCAGTACCGAAGCTGGCAGGGGCCAGCATTTT. Protein sequence: CASTEAGRGQHF. The chain has TRBV19 and TRBJ1-5; D is possibly TRBD1 (6 bases). The length of the CDR3 is 12 residues. Trimming stripped 7 bases from V and 12 bases from J, with 16 bases between. Germline CDR1 is LNHDA and CDR2 is SQIVND (reference sequence).

The rearrangement uses TRBV4-2 and TRBJ2-5; 8 positions match TRBD2. The CDR3 runs 14 residues. CDR1 and CDR2 (germline): LGHNA, YNFKEQ. V lost 8 bases to trimming and J lost 5 bases; unmatched junction nucleotides: 10. The CDR3 bases are TGTGCCAGCGGTCCGGGGGGCGGGGGGGAGACCCAGTACTTC. Translation: CASGPGGGGETQYF.

J is TRBJ2-7 and V is TRBV6-1; the match to TRBD1 covers 9 bases. Germline values: CDR1 MNHNS, CDR2 SASEGT. The CDR3 covers 12 residues. The CDR3 loop reads CALRDRVYEQYF. For the CDR3, the DNA is TGTGCTTTGAGGGACAGGGTCTACGAGCAGTACTTC.

This clone was detected only a few times. The gene calls are TRBV13 and TRBJ2-7, with 10 bases aligning to TRBD1. Germline V gene data show CDR1 as PRHDT and CDR2 as FYEKMQ (reference sequence). The ends lost 5 bases at V and 0 bases at J; junction bases unmatched: 1. The CDR3 totals 14 residues. CDR3 amino acids: CASSDRGRSYEQYF. The CDR3 DNA reads as TGTGCCAGCAGCGACAGGGGGCGCTCCTACGAGCAGTACTTC.

This clone was observed a handful of times. The chain has TRBV19 and TRBJ1-4, with TRBD1 identical over 10 bases. The CDR3 contains 14 residues. CDR1 is LNHDA and CDR2 is SQIVND in the germline V gene (reference sequence). J gave up 8 bases and V 5 bases, and 5 bases lay outside the gene matches. The CDR3 nucleotides are TGTGCCAGTAGTCGGGACAGGGGAGGCGAAAAACTGTTTTTT. Its translation: CASSRDRGGEKLFF.

This clone appeared a few times. The chain has TRBV10-3 and TRBJ2-5; 9 nucleotides align to TRBD1. CDR1 and CDR2 from the germline V gene are ENHRY and SYGVKD. Trimming took 10 bases from V and 5 from J; bases not matched to a gene: 5. This CDR3 is built from 12 residues. The CDR3 spells CATTGGGETQYF. DNA for the CDR3: TGTGCCACTACAGGGGGCGGGGAGACCCAGTACTTC.

The chain carries TRBV11-2 and TRBJ2-3; 14 bases match TRBD2. Per germline, CDR1 SGHAT and CDR2 FQNNGV. Losses at the gene ends were 6 bases for V and 4 bases for J; bases not matched to a gene: 9. CDR3 length equals 17 residues. The CDR3 here is CASSYRTGLAGADTQYF. DNA of the CDR3: TGTGCCAGCAGTTATAGGACGGGACTAGCGGGGGCAGATACGCAGTATTTT.

The chain is built from TRBV27 and TRBJ2-3; TRBD2 matches at 9 bases. Looked up from germline, CDR1 is MNHEY and CDR2 is SMNVEV (reference sequence). Trimming removed 5 bases from V and 4 bases from J; junction bases left unmatched: 10. The CDR3 spans 16 residues. The chain's CDR3 is CASSLPGTSRADTQYF. CDR3 nucleotides: TGTGCCAGCAGTCTTCCCGGGACTAGCAGGGCAGATACGCAGTATTTT.

The J gene is TRBJ1-2, the V gene TRBV28, with 8 bases identical to TRBD1. The trim removed 3 bases at V and 7 bases at J, leaving 7 bases unmatched. Germline CDR1 MDHEN, CDR2 SYDVKM. CDR3 length: 14 amino acids. The CDR3 loop reads CASSFPGTGAGYTF. The CDR3, as DNA: TGTGCCAGCAGTTTTCCGGGGACAGGAGCTGGCTACACCTTC.

The chain employs TRBV27 and TRBJ1-6, with 8 positions matching TRBD1. J gave up 1 base and V 3 bases, and 8 bases lay outside the gene matches. Germline values: CDR1 MNHEY, CDR2 SMNVEV (reference sequence). The CDR3 runs 18 residues. CDR3 nucleotides: TGTGCCAGCAGTTTCGACAGGGGAAGTGGTTCCTATAATTCACCCCTCCACTTT. Amino acids: CASSFDRGSGSYNSPLHF.